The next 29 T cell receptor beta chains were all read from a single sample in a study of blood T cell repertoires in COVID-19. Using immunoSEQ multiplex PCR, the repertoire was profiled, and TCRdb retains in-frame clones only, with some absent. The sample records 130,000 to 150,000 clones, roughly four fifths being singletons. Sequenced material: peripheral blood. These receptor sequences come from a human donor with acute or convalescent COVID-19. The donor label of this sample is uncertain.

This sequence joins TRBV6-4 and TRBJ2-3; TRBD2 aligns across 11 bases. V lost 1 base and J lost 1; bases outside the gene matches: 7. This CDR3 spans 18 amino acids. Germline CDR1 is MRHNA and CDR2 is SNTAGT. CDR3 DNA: TGTGCCAGCAGTGACTATCTAGCGGGGGGAAACGGCACAGATACGCAGTATTTT. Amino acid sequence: CASSDYLAGGNGTDTQYF.

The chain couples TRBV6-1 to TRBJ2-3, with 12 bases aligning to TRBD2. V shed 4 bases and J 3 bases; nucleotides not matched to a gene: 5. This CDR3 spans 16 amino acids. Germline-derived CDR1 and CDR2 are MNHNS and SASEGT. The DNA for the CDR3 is TGTGCCAGCAGTGTTACTAGCGGGGGGACGACAGATACGCAGTATTTT. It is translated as CASSVTSGGTTDTQYF.

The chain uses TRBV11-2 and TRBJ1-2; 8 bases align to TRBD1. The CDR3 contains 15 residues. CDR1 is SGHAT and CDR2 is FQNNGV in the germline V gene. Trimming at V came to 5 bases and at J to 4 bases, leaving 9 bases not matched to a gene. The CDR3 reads CASSAGTGGGYGYTF. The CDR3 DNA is TGTGCCAGCAGCGCAGGAACAGGGGGAGGCTATGGCTACACCTTC.

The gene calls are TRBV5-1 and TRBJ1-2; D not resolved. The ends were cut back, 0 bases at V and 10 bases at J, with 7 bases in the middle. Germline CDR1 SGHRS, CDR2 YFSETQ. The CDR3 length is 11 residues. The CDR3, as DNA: TGCGCCAGCAGCTTGGGGCAGTTCTACACCTTC. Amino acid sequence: CASSLGQFYTF.

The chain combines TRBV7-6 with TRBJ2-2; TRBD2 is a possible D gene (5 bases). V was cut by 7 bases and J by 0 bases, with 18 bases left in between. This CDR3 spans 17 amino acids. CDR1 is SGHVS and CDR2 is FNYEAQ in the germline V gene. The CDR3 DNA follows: TGTGCCAGCAACCCAACTAGTGGGCCTTCGAACACCGGGGAGCTGTTTTTT. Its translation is CASNPTSGPSNTGELFF.

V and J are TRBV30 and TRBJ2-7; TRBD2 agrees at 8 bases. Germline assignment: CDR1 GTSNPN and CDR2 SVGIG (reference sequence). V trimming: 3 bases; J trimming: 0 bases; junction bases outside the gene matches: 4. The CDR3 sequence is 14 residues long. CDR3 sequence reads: CAWSRSGGSYEQYV. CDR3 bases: TGTGCCTGGAGCCGGAGCGGGGGCTCCTACGAGCAGTACGTC.

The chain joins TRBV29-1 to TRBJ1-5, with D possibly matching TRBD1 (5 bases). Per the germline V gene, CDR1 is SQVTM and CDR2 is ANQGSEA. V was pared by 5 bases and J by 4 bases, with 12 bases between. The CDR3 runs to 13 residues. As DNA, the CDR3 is TGCAGCGTTATAGACAGTCTTAATCAGCCCCAGCATTTT. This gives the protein CSVIDSLNQPQHF.

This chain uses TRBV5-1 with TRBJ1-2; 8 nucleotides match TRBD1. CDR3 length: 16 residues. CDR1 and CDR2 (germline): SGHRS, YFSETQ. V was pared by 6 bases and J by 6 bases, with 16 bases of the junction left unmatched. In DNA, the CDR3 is TGCGCCAGCATGAAAAACCCAATGGACAGGGTCGATGGCTACACCTTC. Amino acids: CASMKNPMDRVDGYTF.

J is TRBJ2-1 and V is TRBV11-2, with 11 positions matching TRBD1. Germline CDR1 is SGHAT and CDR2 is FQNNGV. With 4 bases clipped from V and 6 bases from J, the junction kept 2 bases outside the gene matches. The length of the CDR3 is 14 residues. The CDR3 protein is CASSSGTGGNEQFF. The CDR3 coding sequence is TGTGCCAGCAGCTCCGGGACAGGGGGCAATGAGCAGTTCTTC.

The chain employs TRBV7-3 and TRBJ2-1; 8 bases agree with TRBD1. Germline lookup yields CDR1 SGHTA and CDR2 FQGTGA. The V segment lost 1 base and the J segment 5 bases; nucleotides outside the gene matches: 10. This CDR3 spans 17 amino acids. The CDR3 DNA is TGTGCCAGCAGCTTAAAGGTGGCGAAACAGGGGGACAATGAGCAGTTCTTC. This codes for CASSLKVAKQGDNEQFF. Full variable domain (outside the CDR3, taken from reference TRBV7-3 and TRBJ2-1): GAGVSQTPSNKVTEKGKYVELRCDPISGHTALYWYRQSLGQGPEFLIYFQGTGAADDSGLPNDRFFAVRPEGSVSTLKIQRTERGDSAVYLCASSLKVAKQGDNEQFFGPGTRLTVL.

The CDR3 nucleotides are TGTGCCACCAGTGATCCGGCCCGCCTGACAGCTTCCTACAATGAGCAGTTCTTC. Its translation is CATSDPARLTASYNEQFF. The J gene is TRBJ2-1, the V gene TRBV24-1; possible D gene TRBD1, 5 bases. V was shortened by 3 bases and J by 1 base, with 18 bases between the two germline ends. The CDR3 sequence is 18 residues long. CDR1 is KGHDR and CDR2 is SFDVKD in the germline V gene.

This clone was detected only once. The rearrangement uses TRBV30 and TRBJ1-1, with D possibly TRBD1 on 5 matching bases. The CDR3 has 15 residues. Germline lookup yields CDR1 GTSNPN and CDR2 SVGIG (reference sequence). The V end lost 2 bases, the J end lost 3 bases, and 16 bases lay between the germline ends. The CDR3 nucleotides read TGTGCCTGGAGTCAGAAGGGATTAGGGGACACTGAAGCTTTCTTT. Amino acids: CAWSQKGLGDTEAFF.

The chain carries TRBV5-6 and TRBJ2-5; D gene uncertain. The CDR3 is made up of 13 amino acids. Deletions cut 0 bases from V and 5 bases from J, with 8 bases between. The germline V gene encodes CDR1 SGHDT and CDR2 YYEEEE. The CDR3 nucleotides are TGTGCCAGCAGCTTGGACAGAATTGAGACCCAGTACTTC. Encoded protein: CASSLDRIETQYF.

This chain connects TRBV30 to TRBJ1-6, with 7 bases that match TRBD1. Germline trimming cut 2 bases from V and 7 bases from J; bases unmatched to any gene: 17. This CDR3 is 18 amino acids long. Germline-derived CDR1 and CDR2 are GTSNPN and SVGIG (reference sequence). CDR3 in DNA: TGTGCCTGGAGTATCCGGGACAGAAGTTCCAAAATCAATTCACCCCTCCACTTT. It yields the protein CAWSIRDRSSKINSPLHF.

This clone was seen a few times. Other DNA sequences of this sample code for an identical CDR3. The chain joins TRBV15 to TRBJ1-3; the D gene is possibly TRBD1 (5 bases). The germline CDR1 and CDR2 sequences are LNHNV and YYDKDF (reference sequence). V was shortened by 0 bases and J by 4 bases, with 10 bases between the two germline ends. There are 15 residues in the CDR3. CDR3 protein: CATSRDGTAGNTIYF. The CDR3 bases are TGTGCCACCAGCAGAGACGGGACTGCGGGAAACACCATATATTTT.

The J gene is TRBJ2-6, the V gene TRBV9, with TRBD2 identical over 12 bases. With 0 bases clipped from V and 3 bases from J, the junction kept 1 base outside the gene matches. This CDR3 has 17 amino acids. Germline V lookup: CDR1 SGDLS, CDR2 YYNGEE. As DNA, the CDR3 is TGTGCCAGCAGCGTAGGACTAGCGGGGGTTGGGGCCAACGTCCTGACTTTC. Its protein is CASSVGLAGVGANVLTF.

The chain's CDR3 is CASSLTSSTEAFF. The CDR3 DNA reads as TGTGCCAGCAGCTTGACATCGAGCACTGAAGCTTTCTTT. The gene calls are TRBV9 and TRBJ1-1, with D unclear. Germline V gives CDR1 SGDLS, CDR2 YYNGEE. The CDR3 length is 13 residues. V lost 4 bases and J lost 4, with 11 bases in between.

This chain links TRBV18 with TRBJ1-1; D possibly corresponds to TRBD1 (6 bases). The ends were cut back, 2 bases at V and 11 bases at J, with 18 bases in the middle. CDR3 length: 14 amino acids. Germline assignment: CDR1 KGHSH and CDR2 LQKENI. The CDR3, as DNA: TGTGCCAGCTCACCAAGGGAAGGGGGTTACTTGGCTTTCTTT. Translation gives CASSPREGGYLAFF.

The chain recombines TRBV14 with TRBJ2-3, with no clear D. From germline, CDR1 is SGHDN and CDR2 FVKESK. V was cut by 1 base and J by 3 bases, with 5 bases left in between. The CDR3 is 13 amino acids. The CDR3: CASSQGRTDTQYF. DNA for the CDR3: TGTGCCAGCAGCCAAGGGAGAACAGATACGCAGTATTTT.

In nucleotides, the CDR3 is TGTGCCACCCGCGGTGCGGGCACAGATACGCAGTATTTT. It is translated as CATRGAGTDTQYF. This chain uses TRBV7-3 with TRBJ2-3, with D unclear. CDR1 and CDR2 (germline): SGHTA, FQGTGA. V gave up 10 bases and J gave up 1 base, with 12 bases separating them. CDR3 size: 13 residues.

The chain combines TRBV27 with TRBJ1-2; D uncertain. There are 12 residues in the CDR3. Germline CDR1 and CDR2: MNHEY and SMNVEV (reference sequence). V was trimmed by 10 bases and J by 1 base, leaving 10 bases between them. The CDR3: CATAGGNYGYTF. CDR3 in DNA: TGTGCCACCGCCGGAGGTAACTATGGCTACACCTTC.

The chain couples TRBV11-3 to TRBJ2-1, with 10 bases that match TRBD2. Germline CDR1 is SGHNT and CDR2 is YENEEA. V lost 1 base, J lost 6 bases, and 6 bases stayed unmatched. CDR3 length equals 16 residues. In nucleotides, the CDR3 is TGTGCCAGCAGCTTAGCCTCTAGCGGGGGAGCCAATGAGCAGTTCTTC. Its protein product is CASSLASSGGANEQFF.

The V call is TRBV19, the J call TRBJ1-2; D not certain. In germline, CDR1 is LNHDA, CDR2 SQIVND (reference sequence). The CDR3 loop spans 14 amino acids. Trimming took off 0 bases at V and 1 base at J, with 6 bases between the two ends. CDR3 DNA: TGTGCCAGTAGTATAGACGGGATTAACTATGGCTACACCTTC. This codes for CASSIDGINYGYTF.

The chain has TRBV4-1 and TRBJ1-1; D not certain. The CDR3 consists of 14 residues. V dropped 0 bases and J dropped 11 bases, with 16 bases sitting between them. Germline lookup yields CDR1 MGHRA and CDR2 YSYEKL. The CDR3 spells CASSQEVPLSGAFF. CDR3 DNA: TGCGCCAGCAGCCAAGAAGTCCCTCTATCGGGGGCTTTCTTT.

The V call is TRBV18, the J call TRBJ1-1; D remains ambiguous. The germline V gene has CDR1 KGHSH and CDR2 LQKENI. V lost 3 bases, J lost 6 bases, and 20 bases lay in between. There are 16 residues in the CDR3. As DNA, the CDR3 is TGTGCCAGCTCACCTGCGGTTCCGCCGCTCAAGGCTGAAGCTTTCTTT. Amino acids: CASSPAVPPLKAEAFF.

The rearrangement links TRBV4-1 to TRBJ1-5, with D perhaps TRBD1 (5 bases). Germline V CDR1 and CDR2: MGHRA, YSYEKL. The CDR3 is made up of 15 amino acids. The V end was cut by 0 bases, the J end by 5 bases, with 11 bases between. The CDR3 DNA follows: TGCGCCAGCAGCCAAGATAGACAGCGTTATCAGCCCCAGCATTTT. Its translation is CASSQDRQRYQPQHF.

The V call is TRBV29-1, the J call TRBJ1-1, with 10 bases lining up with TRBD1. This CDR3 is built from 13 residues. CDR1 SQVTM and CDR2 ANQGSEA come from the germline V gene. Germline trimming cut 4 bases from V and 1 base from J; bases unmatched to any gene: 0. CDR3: CSVGDRGNTEAFF. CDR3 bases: TGCAGCGTTGGGGACAGGGGGAACACTGAAGCTTTCTTT.

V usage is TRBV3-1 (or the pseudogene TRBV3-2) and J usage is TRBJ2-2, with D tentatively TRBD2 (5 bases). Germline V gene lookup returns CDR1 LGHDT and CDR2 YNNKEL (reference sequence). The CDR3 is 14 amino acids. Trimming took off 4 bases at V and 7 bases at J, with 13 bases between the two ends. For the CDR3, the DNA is TGTGCCAGCAGCCCTTCCCGGGGAAGCGGGGAGCTGTTTTTT. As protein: CASSPSRGSGELFF.

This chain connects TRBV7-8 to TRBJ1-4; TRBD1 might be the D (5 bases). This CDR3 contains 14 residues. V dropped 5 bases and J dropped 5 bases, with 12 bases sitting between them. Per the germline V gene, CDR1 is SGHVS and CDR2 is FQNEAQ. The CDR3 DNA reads TGTGCCAGCAGCGCGGGGACCGAGAATGAAAAACTGTTTTTT. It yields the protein CASSAGTENEKLFF.